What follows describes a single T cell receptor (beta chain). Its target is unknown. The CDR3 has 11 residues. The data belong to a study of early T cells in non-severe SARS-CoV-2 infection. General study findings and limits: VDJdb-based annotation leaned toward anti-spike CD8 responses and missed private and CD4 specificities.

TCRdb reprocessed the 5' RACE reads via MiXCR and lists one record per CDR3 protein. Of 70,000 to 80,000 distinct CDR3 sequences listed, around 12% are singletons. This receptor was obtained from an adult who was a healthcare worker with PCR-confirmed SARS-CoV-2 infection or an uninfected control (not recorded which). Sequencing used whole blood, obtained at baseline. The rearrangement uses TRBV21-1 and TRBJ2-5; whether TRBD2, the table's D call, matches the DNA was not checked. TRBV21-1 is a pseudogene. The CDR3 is CASSTRAGQYF. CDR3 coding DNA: TGTGCCAGCAGCACGCGAGCGGGCCAGTACTTC.